These T cell receptor beta chains were read from a single sample in a study of shared clonotypes between healthy human individuals. The assay was immunoSEQ multiplex PCR, and TCRdb's table has in-frame clones only and misses some. The sample yields about 2.3 million clones, approximately 95% seen once. The sample consisted of naive CD4+ T cells from PBMCs. The receptors here all came from a man aged 18 to 30 in good health. Some clones in this sample may be carry-over from other donors' samples. CDR3s leave out the opening cysteine and the closing phenylalanine or tryptophan. Expanded clones get a size class; other rows say once, few or many, or leave the size out.

size	J	V	CDR3
NA	TRBJ2-3	TRBV27	ASSLWDSDTQY
NA	TRBJ2-3	TRBV5-1	ASSLELAGLARTDTQY
once	TRBJ1-4	TRBV11-2	ASSQGGTGFEKLF
NA	TRBJ2-3	TRBV23-1	ASSQRGRGVRTDTQY
NA	TRBJ1-1	TRBV19	ASSIWGQMGRAF
NA	TRBJ2-2	TRBV10-3	AISDLLGGGKLF
NA	TRBJ2-7	TRBV7-9	ASSLGFRGGRVWDEQY
NA	TRBJ2-2	TRBV7-2	ASSLMPPGLNTGELF
NA	TRBJ1-3	TRBV5-1	ASRVEASGNTIY
NA	TRBJ2-7	TRBV18	ASSPGQGNEQY
NA	TRBJ2-1	TRBV5-1	ASSPPLAGEYNEQF
once	TRBJ2-4	TRBV11-2	ASSSQWTGDYIQY
NA	TRBJ2-3	TRBV19	ASSIVPGFTDTQY
NA	TRBJ2-1	TRBV28	ASSHRGNEQF
NA	TRBJ2-3	TRBV27	ASSFISGSLTDTQY
NA	TRBJ1-4	TRBV28	ASTTRDRGEKLF
NA	TRBJ2-3	TRBV5-6	ASSLAETRRATDTQY
NA	TRBJ2-1	TRBV11-3	ASSPRSTSGQQDEQF
NA	TRBJ1-1	TRBV29-1	SVAGVLYTEAF
NA	TRBJ1-1	TRBV19	ASSQTGKNTEAF
NA	TRBJ1-2	TRBV5-1	ASSWGGGSNYGYT
NA	TRBJ1-5	TRBV30	AWGPGQGIYLATQH
NA	TRBJ2-7	TRBV7-2	ASSLGGYLYEQY
few	TRBJ1-3	TRBV5-1	ASSSDGGNTIY
NA	TRBJ1-1	TRBV18	ASSPGQGPNTEAF
NA	TRBJ2-3	TRBV6-1	ASSLAVASTDTQY
NA	TRBJ1-5	TRBV23-1	ASSQFPPYQPQH
NA	TRBJ2-2	TRBV11-3	ASSLGPVWGSGSQAGELF
NA	TRBJ2-5	TRBV29-1	SARSGQETQY
NA	TRBJ2-7	TRBV19	ASSMTGANEQY
NA	TRBJ2-7	TRBV28	ASSLWGAGSYEQY
NA	TRBJ2-7	TRBV5-1	ASSTPSGHSYEQY
NA	TRBJ2-7	TRBV28	ASMYASYEQY
NA	TRBJ1-3	TRBV7-3	ASSLSSVPGNTIY
NA	TRBJ2-7	TRBV19	ASSSPFVSGSRNEQY
NA	TRBJ2-1	TRBV10-3	AISESRASYNEQF
NA	TRBJ1-5	TRBV7-2	ASSLVYSNQPQH
NA	TRBJ1-2	TRBV5-1	ASSRMEEANYGYT
NA	TRBJ2-1	TRBV5-1	ASSFYGLAGPLNEQF
NA	TRBJ1-3	TRBV2	ASSVQGTGNTIY
NA	TRBJ2-7	TRBV5-1	ASSLDQGAFYEQY
NA	TRBJ2-2	TRBV28	ASSSPSGELF
NA	TRBJ2-3	TRBV9	ASSGRLAGVGDTQY
NA	TRBJ2-2	TRBV7-3	ASRINPGINTGELF
NA	TRBJ2-6	TRBV5-1	ASSLFLGANVLT
NA	TRBJ2-5	TRBV28	ASSSPGSVAQY
NA	TRBJ1-3	TRBV25-1	ASTAGHGNTIY
NA	TRBJ2-1	TRBV7-2	ASSLGTSEQF
NA	TRBJ2-1	TRBV19	ASNGPGVAGTQF
NA	TRBJ2-5	TRBV5-1	ASSFRVARYQETQY
NA	TRBJ2-7	TRBV7-9	ASSFSGFYDEQY